This T cell receptor (beta chain) was obtained from a study of cytomegalovirus exposure and HLA in healthy donors (dated 2017 in TCRdb). With respect to the entire study: An earlier analysis of approximately 640 of the donors reported more than 250 Gb of sequence data and around 120 million unique TCR beta sequences from roughly 200 million T cells. Genome-wide SNP genotypes for about 65% of the roughly 670 donors were used in a later genetic analysis, which treated that subset as a discovery cohort. High-throughput TCR immunosequencing, statistical association of individual TCRs with disease status, and machine learning were combined to predict cytomegalovirus infection status. An earlier analysis of approximately 580 of the donors used high-throughput TCR beta sequencing to judge whether each TCR beta V gene segment behaved as functional or pseudogenic. The T cell repertoires of 666 subjects were profiled by immunosequencing and related to cytomegalovirus serostatus. All discovery cohort repertoires had been generated on a single sequencing platform. Class I and class II HLA loci were covered by the typing at four-digit resolution. Besides the first cohort of some 670 subjects, a separate validation cohort made up of 120 different subjects was used. Among the roughly 410 genotyped donors, around 81% belonged to the genetic ancestry cluster associated with self-reported Caucasian donors. Typing coverage varied by locus: roughly 620-640 donors for A, B, C, DRB1 and DQB1; 500 to 550 for DQA1; 606 for DPA1; 450 to 480 for DPB1. On average, 235,054 unique TCR beta nucleotide sequences were sequenced per donor among more than 350 genotyped donors of the cohort, with 15% to 20% of those sequences being non-productive. The study aimed to test whether cataloging public T cell receptors could reveal signatures of past pathogen exposure. Because of strong linkage in the cohort, 4 to 6 DR-DQ haplotypes were treated as single units for association and clustering. In the later analysis, no new phenotypic data were used to find candidate immune exposures; instead, reliance was placed on TCR beta sequences and their occurrence across donors. Roughly 310 gigabases of sequencing data and around 87 million unique TCR sequences were included in an early release covering 550 to 650 HLA-typed donors. Alongside the repertoire data, information on donor age, sex, ethnicity and CMV serostatus was compiled. A later analysis re-examined previously published TCR beta repertoires from about 670 donors and added high-resolution HLA genotyping to investigate patterns of TCR occurrence. The paper's findings and limits, for the study overall: Some IMGT-functional V segments, including TRBV6-2 and TRBV6-3, could not be told apart with the 87-base-pair reads, so those segments were excluded. Several of the top co-occurrence clusters appeared to be linked to parvovirus B19, influenza, CMV and Epstein-Barr virus, according to a later analysis. A few of the identified cytomegalovirus-associated TCR beta chains were confirmed in vitro to be specific for cytomegalovirus antigens. A further reported finding was that TCR beta sequences accurately predicted the HLA-A and HLA-B alleles for most subjects in the first cohort. Because counts were too low, roughly 17 rarely observed V segments, including chromosome 9 orphons, were left out of the earlier analysis of several hundred of the donors. In a later genetic analysis, a missense DCLRE1C variant was associated with V-gene and J-gene trimming of TCR beta chains, and the association was replicated in an independent cohort. Linkage disequilibrium might explain the correlated functional status among segregating V segments, but an unknown experimental factor could not be ruled out. Assigning TCR associations to individual alleles was difficult when HLA alleles, especially DR and DQ, strongly co-occurred. Only TCR beta chains were sequenced in this cohort, and the absence of alpha or paired-chain data limited detectable features. The authors suggested that the approach could potentially be extended to other disease states and immunological phenotypes. Specific HLA alleles were associated with roughly 16,000 TCR beta sequences at a false discovery rate of 0.05 in a later analysis. A group of highly shared sequence variants was considered likely to be a technical artifact of the sequencing pipeline. The study listed 164 TCR beta chains as associated with cytomegalovirus. Sequencing depth was assumed to be roughly uniform across donors in the presence/absence analyses, though that assumption may not hold. In a later analysis, TCR association rates were found to vary across HLA loci, with the most associated TCRs seen for DRB1 alleles and the fewest for HLA-C alleles. The only immune exposure information available for the cohort was CMV serostatus. HLA typing was unavailable for some donors at each locus, so association tests used only the typed subset. Most CMV-associated TCR beta chains appeared to be HLA-restricted in a later analysis, and the HLA associations seemed to be driven largely by CMV exposure. In a later genetic analysis, fewer N-insertions in productive TCRs were reported among donors in an Asian-associated ancestry cluster than the roughly 700-donor mean. Broadly in line with IMGT annotations, most TCR beta V segments showed up in productive rearrangements about 87% or about 30% of the time in an earlier analysis of 450 to 600 of the donors. The classifier was reported to diagnose cytomegalovirus status with high specificity and sensitivity in both the original cohort and the validation cohort. In a later analysis, HLA-associated TCR beta chains showed more clonal expansion and lower generation probabilities than non-associated chains that were equally common. Across donors, most TCR sequences were observed very rarely, whereas some public TCRs were present in many individuals.

Comment on this clone: What this receptor recognizes is not known. No quality values exist for individual bases; no much larger clone is one base distant.

The library was generated by the immunoSEQ multiplex PCR assay. A mixture of 60 forward primers for TCR Vbeta segments and 13 reverse primers for TCR Jbeta segments was used in the multiplex PCR. The CDR3 region of rearranged TCR beta genes was amplified from genomic DNA with a multiplex PCR assay. The amplified TCR beta libraries were sequenced on the Illumina HiSeq System as 87-base-pair reads. The authors' analysis ran thus. Across the roughly 640 repertoires, a later analysis counted tens of millions of unique TCR beta chains, roughly 11 million of which were shared by at least two donors. A nearest-neighbor algorithm error-corrected the raw reads and collapsed the reads into unique sequences, merging closely related sequences to remove PCR and sequencing errors. V, D and J gene segments were assigned by aligning CDR3 sequences to IMGT reference sequences. For a sequence to be retained, at least a six-nucleotide match to both a V gene segment and a J gene segment was required. A rearrangement was called productive if the CDR3 had no stop codons and remained in frame with V and J, and every other rearrangement was called non-productive. CDR3 was defined according to IMGT convention as the region running from the second conserved V-encoded cysteine to the conserved J-encoded phenylalanine. In an earlier analysis of around 570 of the donors, sequences lacking an unambiguous match to a single V gene segment were excluded. In an earlier analysis of a few hundred of the donors, a V segment was called functional when productive rearrangements were above 56.7%, and segregating when the standard deviation between donors exceeded 5%. A statistical classification framework was developed to diagnose cytomegalovirus status using the catalog of TCR beta chain sequences. In a later analysis, TCR nucleotide sequences were compared against IMGT/GENE-DB human TR gene sequences so that V and J genes could be assigned. A later analysis assigned CDR3 sequences and most-parsimonious VDJ recombination scenarios with the TCRdist pipeline. In a later analysis, each TCR beta chain was defined by its CDR3 amino acid sequence together with its V-gene family, and reads without a unique V-gene family were excluded. As a way to deal with suspected cross-contamination and a sequencing artifact, a later analysis dropped under 600 nucleotide sequences that were highly shared and had low generation probability. In a later analysis, a clonal expansion index was calculated for each public chain from normalized within-repertoire ranks of inferred template counts. In a later analysis, generation probabilities were computed using a VDJ recombination model fitted to out-of-frame rearrangements, and the results were checked against IGoR. Hypergeometric tests were used in a later analysis to score TCR-TCR, TCR-HLA and TCR-CMV co-occurrence, with a repertoire-size bias correction applied to the TCR pairs. A later analysis estimated false discovery rates by permuting HLA or CMV assignments 20 times. In a later analysis, co-occurring TCRs were grouped using DBSCAN, with TCRdist sequence similarity added in when clustering inside HLA-allele-positive subsets. Co-occurrence clustering excluded repertoires with fewer than 30,000 or more than 120,000 public chains, plus five with anomalous nucleotide sharing. The immuneACCESS repertoire file appears here via TCRdb, limited to in-frame rearrangements. These files lack a portion of the clones; in checked studies, under half of the deficit traces to unresolved V genes, and the cause of the others is not known. V and J calls and clone size are those listed in that table; D and trimming were worked out from the DNA. This sample gives tens of thousands of clones in total; 69% of them show up just once. Approximately 2.9% of the sample is held by the ten biggest clonotypes.

The cohort comprised several hundred healthy bone marrow donors. At the time of sampling, every cohort member was nominally healthy, though immune exposures that went unrecorded were likely present. The donor tested CMV seronegative and was one of the 352 seronegative cohort members. Every donor gave a peripheral blood sample, and the peripheral blood mononuclear cells from that sample were used for TCR beta sequencing. The Qiagen DNeasy Blood Extraction Kit was used to extract genomic DNA from the blood cell samples. The CDR3, cysteine through phenylalanine, is 14 amino acids long. The only DNA kept is the CDR3, 42 bases in frame from the first base. V and J are truncated by 4 bases and 5 bases respectively, leaving an intervening sequence of 15 bases. The germline V gene gives CDR1 as SGHRS and CDR2 as YFSETQ.

The rearrangement combines TRBV5-1 with TRBJ2-5, with no confident D gene call. The TCR sequence derives from a man aged 45 to 65 in good health and CMV-seronegative. The sequenced sample consisted of PBMCs. CDR3 loop: CASSATIAGETQYF. The DNA is TGCGCCAGCAGCGCCACCATAGCCGGGGAGACCCAGTACTTC. Supplemented by the reference TRBV5-1 and TRBJ2-5 proteins around the CDR3, the complete variable domain is KAGVTQTPRYLIKTRGQQVTLSCSPISGHRSVSWYQQTPGQGLQFLFEYFSETQRNKGNFPGRFSGRQFSNSRSEMNVSTLELGDSALYLCASSATIAGETQYFGPGTRLLVL.